Listed below are T cell receptor beta chains from one sample, sequenced in a study of blood T cell repertoires in COVID-19. The method was immunoSEQ multiplex PCR; TCRdb's version includes in-frame clones alone and lacks a portion of them. The sample shows some 120,000 clones, around 90% of them seen only once. Sequenced sample: peripheral blood. The receptors originated from a man aged 55 to 70 with COVID-19, enrolled during active disease. Both conserved end residues are part of each CDR3. The order of the fields is J gene, V gene, CDR3 length, CDR3 protein.

J gene: TRBJ1-3
V gene: TRBV4-2
CDR3 length: 18
CDR3 protein: CASSQDPQAGEAGNTIYF

J gene: TRBJ2-3
V gene: TRBV29-1
CDR3 length: 14
CDR3 protein: CSEILAGFTDTQYF

J gene: TRBJ1-4
V gene: TRBV4-3
CDR3 length: 14
CDR3 protein: CASSPDRAGEKLFF

J gene: TRBJ2-7
V gene: TRBV6-5
CDR3 length: 12
CDR3 protein: CASGRGSYEQYF

J gene: TRBJ2-1
V gene: TRBV10-3
CDR3 length: 14
CDR3 protein: CASLKREGYNEQFF

J gene: TRBJ1-2
V gene: TRBV14
CDR3 length: 15
CDR3 protein: CASSQETGDSYGYTF

J gene: TRBJ2-7
V gene: TRBV13
CDR3 length: 14
CDR3 protein: CASSAGQGSYEQYF

J gene: TRBJ2-7
V gene: TRBV25-1
CDR3 length: 15
CDR3 protein: CASTQGEFPSYEQYF

J gene: TRBJ2-1
V gene: TRBV2
CDR3 length: 14
CDR3 protein: CASGPDRDYNEQFF

J gene: TRBJ2-3
V gene: TRBV6-5
CDR3 length: 13
CDR3 protein: CASRAGATDTQYF

J gene: TRBJ2-4
V gene: TRBV4-2
CDR3 length: 16
CDR3 protein: CASSQRLASAKNIQYF

J gene: TRBJ1-2
V gene: TRBV28
CDR3 length: 15
CDR3 protein: CASSLPSQGRYGYTF

J gene: TRBJ1-5
V gene: TRBV19
CDR3 length: 14
CDR3 protein: CASSRIGGNQPQHF

J gene: TRBJ1-2
V gene: TRBV7-8
CDR3 length: 15
CDR3 protein: CASSSPTQGVYGYTF

J gene: TRBJ1-6
V gene: TRBV27
CDR3 length: 13
CDR3 protein: CASRGQGGSPLHF

J gene: TRBJ2-3
V gene: TRBV27
CDR3 length: 13
CDR3 protein: CASRGQGGDTQYF

J gene: TRBJ1-2
V gene: TRBV24-1
CDR3 length: 14
CDR3 protein: CATSDRLQSYGYTF

J gene: TRBJ1-4
V gene: TRBV3-1/TRBV3-2
CDR3 length: 14
CDR3 protein: CASSPTGGDEKLFF

J gene: TRBJ2-7
V gene: TRBV27
CDR3 length: 14
CDR3 protein: CASSFPGNSYEQYF

J gene: TRBJ2-6
V gene: TRBV5-1
CDR3 length: 16
CDR3 protein: CASTPATGAGANVLTF

J gene: TRBJ2-5
V gene: TRBV2
CDR3 length: 16
CDR3 protein: CASGVAGDLKQETQYF

J gene: TRBJ2-7
V gene: TRBV12-3/TRBV12-4
CDR3 length: 11
CDR3 protein: CASSFRYEQYF

J gene: TRBJ1-2
V gene: TRBV7-9
CDR3 length: 14
CDR3 protein: CASSASRNIYGYTF

J gene: TRBJ2-3
V gene: TRBV7-3
CDR3 length: 16
CDR3 protein: CASSLRLAGDTDTQYF

J gene: TRBJ1-5
V gene: TRBV12-3/TRBV12-4
CDR3 length: 13
CDR3 protein: CASRSTGSEPQHF

J gene: TRBJ1-5
V gene: TRBV29-1
CDR3 length: 14
CDR3 protein: CSVATGGVGQPQHF

J gene: TRBJ1-6
V gene: TRBV27
CDR3 length: 18
CDR3 protein: CASSLFGTGGVANSPLHF

J gene: TRBJ1-2
V gene: TRBV20-1
CDR3 length: 17
CDR3 protein: CSASSMVGPEGAYGYTF

J gene: TRBJ1-4
V gene: TRBV19
CDR3 length: 13
CDR3 protein: CASSNGGNEKLFF

J gene: TRBJ2-1
V gene: TRBV27
CDR3 length: 15
CDR3 protein: CASSLGLAAYNEQFF

J gene: TRBJ1-1
V gene: TRBV7-9
CDR3 length: 16
CDR3 protein: CASSSTIQGGDTEAFF

J gene: TRBJ2-7
V gene: TRBV19
CDR3 length: 16
CDR3 protein: CASSIDSETSRYEQYF

J gene: TRBJ2-4
V gene: TRBV28
CDR3 length: 17
CDR3 protein: CASSPLLGGAAKNIQYF

J gene: TRBJ1-5
V gene: TRBV7-9
CDR3 length: 16
CDR3 protein: CASSLAGRGKDQPQHF

J gene: TRBJ1-2
V gene: TRBV3-1/TRBV3-2
CDR3 length: 13
CDR3 protein: CASSPRAGYGYTF

J gene: TRBJ2-3
V gene: TRBV5-1
CDR3 length: 16
CDR3 protein: CASSLPGQGFSDTQYF

J gene: TRBJ2-5
V gene: TRBV5-1
CDR3 length: 16
CDR3 protein: CASSRNSHRGQETQYF

J gene: TRBJ1-2
V gene: TRBV7-9
CDR3 length: 14
CDR3 protein: CASSSPGVGYGYTF

J gene: TRBJ1-4
V gene: TRBV2
CDR3 length: 13
CDR3 protein: CASSEEGREKLFF

J gene: TRBJ1-5
V gene: TRBV12-5
CDR3 length: 11
CDR3 protein: CASGFYQPQHF

J gene: TRBJ1-3
V gene: TRBV19
CDR3 length: 15
CDR3 protein: CATSSGGTGGNTIYF

J gene: TRBJ1-1
V gene: TRBV28
CDR3 length: 16
CDR3 protein: CASSLLGAKSNTEAFF

J gene: TRBJ1-6
V gene: TRBV30
CDR3 length: 13
CDR3 protein: CAWSGSYNSPLHF

J gene: TRBJ1-2
V gene: TRBV5-4
CDR3 length: 13
CDR3 protein: CASSLNRDYGYTF

J gene: TRBJ2-3
V gene: TRBV6-5
CDR3 length: 12
CDR3 protein: CATAGGPDTQYF

J gene: TRBJ1-2
V gene: TRBV4-3
CDR3 length: 14
CDR3 protein: CASSQEGDYYGYTF

J gene: TRBJ2-7
V gene: TRBV29-1
CDR3 length: 13
CDR3 protein: CSVGNLRGYEQYF

J gene: TRBJ2-1
V gene: TRBV19
CDR3 length: 17
CDR3 protein: CASSIDLKTGGYDEQFF

J gene: TRBJ2-3
V gene: TRBV7-3
CDR3 length: 15
CDR3 protein: CASSADSLGADTQYF

J gene: TRBJ2-2
V gene: TRBV24-1
CDR3 length: 16
CDR3 protein: CATSGRTAANTGELFF